This T cell receptor beta chain was obtained from a study of OX40 agonist ivuxolimab in advanced cancers. Profiling relied on immunoSEQ multiplex PCR, and the TCRdb table lists in-frame clones only, not all of them. The sample consists of about 50,000 clones, around nine tenths of them appearing once. The CDR3 has 13 amino acids. V lost 3 bases and J lost 4, with 7 bases in between. Germline CDR1 is SGHDT and CDR2 is YYEEEE. V and J are TRBV5-6 and TRBJ1-4; D gene uncertain. The sample here was CD4+ or CD8+ T cells sorted from blood, taken in a trial of the OX40 agonist ivuxolimab. The receptor comes from an adult with an advanced solid tumor such as melanoma, head and neck, liver or kidney cancer. The DNA of the CDR3 is TGTGCCAGCAGCTCTGCGATTAATGAAAAACTGTTTTTT. It translates to CASSSAINEKLFF.